These T cell receptor beta chains were read from a single sample in a study of blood T cells in healthy people across ages. TCRdb independently ran MiXCR on the 5' RACE reads; one entry per CDR3 protein. The table shows about 560,000 distinct CDR3 sequences, with about 28% occurring only once. The same sample was also studied in work on T cells of mothers and their children.

The specimen sequenced was blood. The source of these receptors is a boy between 2 and 10 years old in good health. Both conserved end residues are part of each CDR3. D genes are given only for firm matches. Some rows mark clone size as missing; the rest say once, few, many or name a class of expanded clone.

V: TRBV9
D: TRBD1
J: TRBJ1-4
size: -
CDR3: CASSVEGQGREKLFF
DNA: TGTGCCAGCAGCGTAGAGGGACAGGGGCGAGAAAAACTGTTTTTT

V: TRBV12-3/TRBV12-4
D: -
J: TRBJ2-5
size: -
CDR3: CASSGQWETQYF
DNA: TGTGCCAGCAGCGGCCAGTGGGAGACCCAGTACTTC

V: TRBV7-9
D: TRBD1
J: TRBJ1-2
size: -
CDR3: CVSSWTGGLYGYTF
DNA: TGTGTCAGCAGTTGGACAGGGGGTCTCTATGGCTACACCTTC

V: TRBV6-5
D: -
J: TRBJ2-2
size: few
CDR3: CASRRGISNTGELFF
DNA: TGTGCCAGCAGAAGAGGCATTTCGAACACCGGGGAGCTGTTTTTT

V: TRBV10-3
D: TRBD1
J: TRBJ2-5
size: -
CDR3: CAISWGDREREQYF
DNA: TGTGCCATCAGTTGGGGGGACAGGGAAAGGGAGCAGTACTTC

V: TRBV20-1
D: TRBD1
J: TRBJ1-6
size: many
CDR3: CSASWRQGRDSPLHF
DNA: TGCAGTGCTAGCTGGCGACAGGGAAGGGATTCACCCCTCCACTTT

V: TRBV12-3/TRBV12-4
D: -
J: TRBJ1-4
size: few
CDR3: CASSVRSARGAGEKLFF
DNA: TGTGCCAGCAGCGTTAGGTCCGCGCGGGGGGCAGGCGAAAAACTGTTTTTT

V: TRBV7-2
D: TRBD2
J: TRBJ2-1
size: few
CDR3: CASSFKSGDNEQFF
DNA: TGTGCCAGCAGCTTCAAAAGCGGGGACAATGAGCAGTTCTTC

V: TRBV6-1
D: -
J: TRBJ1-1
size: -
CDR3: CASSGSWGNTEAFF
DNA: TGTGCCAGCAGCGGAAGCTGGGGGAACACTGAAGCTTTCTTT

V: TRBV12-3/TRBV12-4
D: TRBD2
J: TRBJ2-1
size: many
CDR3: CASSLSGGAYNEQFF
DNA: TGTGCCAGCAGCCTCAGCGGGGGGGCCTACAATGAGCAGTTCTTC

V: TRBV18
D: TRBD1
J: TRBJ1-3
size: -
CDR3: CASSPGQGRFSGNTIYF
DNA: TGTGCCAGCTCACCGGGACAGGGGCGCTTCTCTGGAAACACCATATATTTT